Below are 28 T cell receptor beta chains sequenced from a single sample in a study of blood T cell repertoires in COVID-19. The table came from immunoSEQ multiplex PCR; TCRdb's copy has only in-frame clones and leaves some out. The profile shows 300,000 to 450,000 clones, about 85% of them singletons. What was sequenced was peripheral blood. The origin of the receptors is a woman younger than 35 with acute or convalescent COVID-19.

The sample holds one count of this clone. This chain joins TRBV19 and TRBJ1-1; 9 bases align to TRBD1. The length of the CDR3 is 13 residues. J lost 5 bases, V lost 10 bases, and 8 bases had no gene match. Germline lookup yields CDR1 LNHDA and CDR2 SQIVND (reference sequence). The CDR3 sequence is CAISTGGWTEAFF. The CDR3, as DNA: TGTGCCATTTCGACAGGGGGATGGACTGAAGCTTTCTTT.

The V call is TRBV3-1 (or the pseudogene TRBV3-2), the J call TRBJ2-1; D might be TRBD2 (6 bases). The germline V gene has CDR1 LGHDT and CDR2 YNNKEL (reference sequence). Trimming pared 4 bases from V and 5 bases from J, leaving 18 bases between. The CDR3 totals 16 residues. CDR3 sequence: CASSLYGTLLHNEQFF. The CDR3 DNA sequence: TGTGCCAGCAGCCTATACGGGACTCTACTTCACAATGAGCAGTTCTTC.

The CDR3 coding sequence is TGTGCCAGCAGAGTGGAGGAGATGAGGTATTTT. Protein sequence: CASRVEEMRYF. The chain uses TRBV11-1 and TRBJ2-3; tentative D call: TRBD2 (5 bases). The CDR3 covers 11 residues. The V and J ends lost 6 bases and 14 bases respectively, with 15 bases between them. Per germline, CDR1 SGHAT and CDR2 FQDESV (reference sequence). Drawing the rest from reference TRBV11-1 and TRBJ2-3, the complete variable domain is EAEVAQSPRYKITEKSQAVAFWCDPISGHATLYWYRQILGQGPELLVQFQDESVVDDSQLPKDRFSAERLKGVDSTLKIQPAELGDSAMYLCASRVEEMRYFGPGTRLTVL.

In its sample, this clone was seen once. The chain has TRBV18 and TRBJ2-1; 8 positions agree with TRBD1. This CDR3 spans 14 amino acids. Germline CDR1 reads KGHSH; CDR2 reads LQKENI. J was trimmed by 6 bases and V by 3 bases; bases with no gene match: 4. The CDR3 loop reads CASSPLGQGNEQFF. The CDR3 nucleotides read TGTGCCAGCTCACCTTTAGGACAGGGCAATGAGCAGTTCTTC.

J is TRBJ2-5 and V is TRBV7-9; no clear D gene. The CDR3 is 14 amino acids. The germline gives CDR1 SEHNR, CDR2 FQNEAQ (reference sequence). The V end was cut by 1 base, the J end by 2 bases, with 8 bases between. CDR3 in DNA: TGTGCCAGCAGCTTAGTCGGTCGGCAAGAGACCCAGTACTTC. This sequence encodes CASSLVGRQETQYF. The whole variable domain, filled in from reference TRBV7-9 and TRBJ2-5, reads DTGVSQNPRHKITKRGQNVTFRCDPISEHNRLYWYRQTLGQGPEFLTYFQNEAQLEKSRLLSDRFSAERPKGSFSTLEIQRTEQGDSAMYLCASSLVGRQETQYFGPGTRLLVL.

This clone was counted once. This chain links TRBV6-4 with TRBJ1-3, with D hard to call. The CDR3 runs 14 residues. V shed 8 bases and J shed 1 base, with 12 bases lying between them. Germline-derived CDR1 and CDR2 are MRHNA and SNTAGT. Here the CDR3 reads CASVPGNSGNTIYF. The CDR3, as DNA: TGTGCCAGCGTTCCGGGGAATTCTGGAAACACCATATATTTT.

The V gene is TRBV3-1 (or the pseudogene TRBV3-2), the J gene TRBJ1-1; D is undetermined. The CDR3 has 12 amino acids. Trimming cost V 6 bases and J 0 bases, with 5 bases left between them. The germline CDR1 and CDR2 sequences are LGHDT and YNNKEL (reference sequence). This CDR3 is CASRLMNTEAFF. CDR3 nucleotide sequence: TGTGCCAGCAGACTCATGAACACTGAAGCTTTCTTT.

This clone appeared a single time. The genes are TRBV11-1 and TRBJ2-5; 9 bases are shared with TRBD2. Germline V lookup: CDR1 SGHAT, CDR2 FQDESV (reference sequence). The trim removed 11 bases at V and 5 bases at J, leaving 9 bases unmatched. The CDR3 contains 13 residues. DNA of the CDR3: TGTGCCTCCACGCGGGAGGGGGGGGAGACCCAGTACTTC. This gives the protein CASTREGGETQYF.

The chain has TRBV13 and TRBJ1-1, with a possible D match to TRBD1 (6 bases). The CDR3 runs 14 residues. Germline V gives CDR1 PRHDT, CDR2 FYEKMQ (reference sequence). Trimming pared 7 bases from V and 4 bases from J, leaving 16 bases between. The CDR3 DNA follows: TGTGCCAGCACCGAAATTACAGGGCTCACTGAAGCTTTCTTT. It encodes CASTEITGLTEAFF.

The chain employs TRBV10-2 and TRBJ2-1; perhaps TRBD2 as D (5 bases). The V and J ends lost 8 bases and 5 bases respectively, with 13 bases between them. The CDR3 extends over 13 amino acids. Germline assignment: CDR1 WSHSY and CDR2 SAAADI. The CDR3 here is CASGQRRDNEQFF. CDR3 nucleotide sequence: TGCGCCAGCGGGCAGAGGCGGGACAATGAGCAGTTCTTC.

This chain uses TRBV28 with TRBJ2-5; TRBD2 agrees at 8 bases. Germline V lookup: CDR1 MDHEN, CDR2 SYDVKM. The CDR3 has 16 residues. J was trimmed by 1 base and V by 4 bases; bases with no gene match: 8. The CDR3 DNA is TGTGCCAGCAGTTACACTAGCGGATACCTCCAAGAGACCCAGTACTTC. Translated, it gives CASSYTSGYLQETQYF.

The chain employs TRBV7-3 and TRBJ2-1; 8 nucleotides line up with TRBD1. The V and J ends lost 1 base and 4 bases, in that order; junction bases with no gene match: 6. CDR3 length: 16 amino acids. Germline CDR1 SGHTA, CDR2 FQGTGA. In DNA, the CDR3 is TGTGCCAGCAGCTTAAATCAGGGGGCATCGTACAATGAGCAGTTCTTC. Encoded protein: CASSLNQGASYNEQFF.

The chain links TRBV13 to TRBJ2-7; D remains unclear. In germline, CDR1 is PRHDT, CDR2 FYEKMQ (reference sequence). The CDR3 runs to 12 residues. The germline V and J ends were trimmed by 4 bases and 5 bases, with 9 bases remaining between them. CDR3: CASSYLSHEQYF. DNA of the CDR3: TGTGCCAGCAGCTATCTTTCCCACGAGCAGTACTTC.

The V gene is TRBV7-9, the J gene TRBJ2-5; TRBD2 might be the D (5 bases). V was shortened by 1 base and J by 2 bases, with 11 bases between the two germline ends. Germline assignment: CDR1 SEHNR and CDR2 FQNEAQ (reference sequence). The CDR3 extends over 15 amino acids. The CDR3 loop is CASSLVSGVQETQYF. DNA for the CDR3: TGTGCCAGCAGCTTAGTATCCGGGGTACAAGAGACCCAGTACTTC. Drawing the rest from reference TRBV7-9 and TRBJ2-5, the complete variable domain is DTGVSQNPRHKITKRGQNVTFRCDPISEHNRLYWYRQTLGQGPEFLTYFQNEAQLEKSRLLSDRFSAERPKGSFSTLEIQRTEQGDSAMYLCASSLVSGVQETQYFGPGTRLLVL.

This sequence joins TRBV10-1 and TRBJ1-2; no clear D. The CDR3 length is 16 residues. Germline assignment: CDR1 WNHNN and CDR2 SYGVQD (reference sequence). The germline V and J ends were trimmed by 0 bases and 7 bases, with 18 bases remaining between them. CDR3 residues: CASSESRAGLIGGYTF. The CDR3 region has the DNA TGCGCCAGCAGTGAGTCACGGGCAGGACTAATCGGTGGCTACACCTTC.

This sequence joins TRBV7-8 and TRBJ1-1, with 7 bases lining up with TRBD1. CDR1 and CDR2 (germline): SGHVS, FQNEAQ. V gave up 4 bases and J gave up 8 bases; unmatched junction bases: 7. This CDR3 has 13 residues. The CDR3 loop is CASSSGQEKEAFF. CDR3 DNA: TGTGCCAGCAGCTCCGGACAGGAAAAAGAAGCTTTCTTT.

The V gene is TRBV29-1, the J gene TRBJ1-1; unclear D gene. The CDR3 has 13 residues. From germline, CDR1 is SQVTM and CDR2 ANQGSEA. The ends were cut back, 4 bases at V and 5 bases at J, with 14 bases in the middle. The CDR3 is CSVVEGGLTEAFF. CDR3 in DNA: TGCAGCGTTGTTGAGGGAGGTTTGACTGAAGCTTTCTTT.

This clone was picked up a small number of times. The chain couples TRBV9 to TRBJ1-2, with 10 nucleotides matching TRBD1. Germline lookup yields CDR1 SGDLS and CDR2 YYNGEE. The CDR3 spans 16 residues. J lost 3 bases, V lost 3 bases, and 8 bases had no gene match. CDR3 sequence (DNA): TGTGCCAGCAGCGACCCGAGACAGGGGGCGGACTATGGCTACACCTTC. As protein: CASSDPRQGADYGYTF.

The chain combines TRBV11-1 with TRBJ2-1; 7 bases are a match to TRBD2. This CDR3 contains 15 residues. From germline, CDR1 is SGHAT and CDR2 FQDESV (reference sequence). Germline trimming cut 7 bases from V and 4 bases from J; bases unmatched to any gene: 10. CDR3 coding DNA: TGTGCCAGCACCCCCGGGCTAGCGGATTACAATGAGCAGTTCTTC. The encoded protein is CASTPGLADYNEQFF. Full variable domain (remainder filled in from reference TRBV11-1 and TRBJ2-1): EAEVAQSPRYKITEKSQAVAFWCDPISGHATLYWYRQILGQGPELLVQFQDESVVDDSQLPKDRFSAERLKGVDSTLKIQPAELGDSAMYLCASTPGLADYNEQFFGPGTRLTVL.

The chain joins TRBV9 to TRBJ2-3, with D possibly being TRBD2 (7 bases). V lost 5 bases and J lost 4, with 17 bases in between. Germline V gives CDR1 SGDLS, CDR2 YYNGEE. The CDR3 runs to 15 residues. The CDR3 region has the DNA TGTGCCAGCAGTTCAAGGGGGGGCCCGGCAGATACGCAGTATTTT. The encoded protein is CASSSRGGPADTQYF.

The chain has TRBV10-2 and TRBJ1-2; D is possibly TRBD1 (6 bases). Trimming took off 2 bases at V and 4 bases at J, with 14 bases between the two ends. The CDR3 sequence is 15 residues long. Germline V CDR1 and CDR2: WSHSY, SAAADI. In DNA form, the CDR3 reads TGCGCCAGCAGTGAGAATGCAGGGGTGGGCTATGGCTACACCTTC. It is translated as CASSENAGVGYGYTF.

This clone was picked up one time. V usage is TRBV5-1 and J usage is TRBJ2-3; 9 bases agree with TRBD1. Germline V lookup: CDR1 SGHRS, CDR2 YFSETQ. The CDR3 covers 15 residues. Trimming at V came to 4 bases and at J to 6 bases, leaving 9 bases not matched to a gene. The CDR3 DNA is TGCGCCAGCAGCCCGGGACAGGGAGCACCTGATACGCAGTATTTT. Translation gives CASSPGQGAPDTQYF.

This chain joins TRBV24-1 and TRBJ1-4; D perhaps matches TRBD1 (6 bases). Trimming left V 9 bases short and J 0 bases short, with 16 bases between. The CDR3 has 16 amino acids. Germline loops: CDR1 KGHDR, CDR2 SFDVKD. In DNA form, the CDR3 reads TGTGCCACCGCAGGCCGGACAGCCGCAACTAATGAAAAACTGTTTTTT. This encodes CATAGRTAATNEKLFF.

V gene TRBV5-1 combines with J gene TRBJ2-3, with 8 bases identical to TRBD2. The CDR3 is made up of 15 amino acids. Germline assignment: CDR1 SGHRS and CDR2 YFSETQ. Trimming took 4 bases from V and 5 from J; bases not matched to a gene: 9. The CDR3 nucleotides are TGCGCCAGCAGCGGCTCAGCGGGGGTGGGAGATACGCAGTATTTT. Translated, it gives CASSGSAGVGDTQYF.

Notes on this clone: At one boundary the junction diverges from the germline segment, which might be a read error. The gene calls are TRBV6-1 and TRBJ2-2, with TRBD2 matching 8 bases. Germline lookup yields CDR1 MNHNS and CDR2 SASEGT. This CDR3 contains 13 residues. Written as DNA, the CDR3 is TGTGCCAGCAGTAAAGCGGGAGCCGGGGAGCTGTTTTTT. Amino acids: CASSKAGAGELFF.

This clone appeared a single time. V and J are TRBV19 and TRBJ1-2; TRBD1 matches at 10 bases. J gave up 8 bases and V 9 bases, and 12 bases lay outside the gene matches. CDR3 length: 14 amino acids. Germline values: CDR1 LNHDA, CDR2 SQIVND (reference sequence). CDR3 in DNA: TGTGCCAGCGTGGGACAGGGGACTCTTAAAGGCTACACCTTC. It yields the protein CASVGQGTLKGYTF.

The chain's CDR3 is CASSLVFGGGAGEQYF. As DNA, the CDR3 is TGTGCCAGCAGCTTAGTGTTCGGCGGGGGGGCCGGCGAGCAGTACTTC. V usage is TRBV11-2 and J usage is TRBJ2-7, with TRBD2 identical over 9 bases. Germline V gene sequence: CDR1 SGHAT, CDR2 FQNNGV. The CDR3 runs 16 residues. Trimming cost V 1 base and J 6 bases; bases outside gene matches: 10.

The chain links TRBV12-5 to TRBJ1-2; D remains ambiguous. Trimming left V 2 bases short and J 7 bases short, with 8 bases between. This CDR3 contains 12 residues. Germline loops: CDR1 LGHNT, CDR2 FRNRAP. As DNA, the CDR3 is TGTGCTAGTGGTTTGACCCCCGGTGGCTACACCTTC. Its protein product is CASGLTPGGYTF.